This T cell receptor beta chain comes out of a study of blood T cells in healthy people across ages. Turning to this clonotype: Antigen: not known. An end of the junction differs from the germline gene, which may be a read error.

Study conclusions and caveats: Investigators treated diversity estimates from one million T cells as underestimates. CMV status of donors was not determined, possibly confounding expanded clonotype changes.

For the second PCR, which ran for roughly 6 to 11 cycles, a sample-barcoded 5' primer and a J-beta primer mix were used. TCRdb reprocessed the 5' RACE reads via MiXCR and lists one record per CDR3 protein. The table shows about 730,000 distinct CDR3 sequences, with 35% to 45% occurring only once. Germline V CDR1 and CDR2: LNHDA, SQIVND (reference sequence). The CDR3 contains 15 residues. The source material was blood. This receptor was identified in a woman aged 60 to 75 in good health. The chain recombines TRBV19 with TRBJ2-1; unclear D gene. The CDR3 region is CASHSTTMVANGQFF. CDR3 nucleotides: TGTGCCAGTCACTCTACCACCATGGTAGCCAATGGGCAGTTCTTC.